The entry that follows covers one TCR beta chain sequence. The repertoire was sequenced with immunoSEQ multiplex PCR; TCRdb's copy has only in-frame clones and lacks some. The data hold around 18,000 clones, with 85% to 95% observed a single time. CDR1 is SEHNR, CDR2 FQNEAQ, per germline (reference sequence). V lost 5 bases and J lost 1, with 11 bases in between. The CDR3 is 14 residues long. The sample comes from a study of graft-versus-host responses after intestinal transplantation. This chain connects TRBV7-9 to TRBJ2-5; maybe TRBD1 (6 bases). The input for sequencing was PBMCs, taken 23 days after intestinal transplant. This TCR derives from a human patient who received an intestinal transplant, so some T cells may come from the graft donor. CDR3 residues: CASSPPGAQETQYF. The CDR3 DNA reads TGTGCCAGCAGCCCCCCAGGGGCCCAAGAGACCCAGTACTTC.